The 13 T cell receptor beta chains listed next were all sequenced from one sample in a study of T-cell reconstitution after alpha-beta-depleted transplantation in children. TCRbeta library preparation incorporated unique molecular identifiers. TCRdb reanalysed the PCR reads using MiXCR and keeps one entry per CDR3 protein. The sample carries roughly 300,000 distinct CDR3 sequences, approximately 10% recorded once. Source: peripheral blood, taken 180 days after TCRalphabeta/CD19-depleted stem cell transplant. These receptors were taken from a male patient aged 2 to 10 who had a stem cell transplant for chronic granulomatous disease, so the T cells may come from the graft donor.

This clonotype was observed many times. This chain joins TRBV27 and TRBJ2-7; 14 bases line up with TRBD2. CDR1 is MNHEY and CDR2 is SMNVEV in the germline V gene (reference sequence). V was clipped by 6 bases and J by 2 bases; unmatched bases: 6. The CDR3 is 16 amino acids. The CDR3 coding sequence is TGTGCCAGCAGCTTTAGACTAGCGGGAGGGCCCTACGAGCAGTACTTC. It codes for CASSFRLAGGPYEQYF.

Notes on this clonotype: A read error may be the cause here, since a much bigger clone is one base away. The gene calls are TRBV5-5 and TRBJ2-3, with a weak D call TRBD2 (5 bases). V lost 3 bases, J lost 2 bases, and 13 bases lay in between. Germline V gene data show CDR1 as SGHKS and CDR2 as YYEKEE (reference sequence). This CDR3 comprises 15 residues. CDR3 residues: CASSSVAGYTDTQYF. As DNA, the CDR3 is TGTGCCAGCAGCTCGGTGGCGGGTTACACAGATACGCAGTATTTT.

This clonotype was seen many times. This sequence joins TRBV15 and TRBJ1-1; TRBD1 agrees at 7 bases. V trimming: 2 bases; J trimming: 4 bases; junction bases outside the gene matches: 1. CDR3 size: 13 residues. Germline V gene data show CDR1 as LNHNV and CDR2 as YYDKDF (reference sequence). The CDR3 nucleotides are TGTGCCACCAGCAGAAGGGGGCTCACTGAAGCTTTCTTT. This translates into CATSRRGLTEAFF.

The sample holds many counts of this clonotype. The V call is TRBV5-1, the J call TRBJ2-7; 11 bases line up with TRBD2. CDR3 length equals 20 residues. The germline CDR1 and CDR2 sequences are SGHRS and YFSETQ. J was trimmed by 2 bases and V by 1 base; bases with no gene match: 17. The CDR3 region is CASSLRPKLAGEGIAYEQYF. The CDR3 nucleotides are TGCGCCAGCAGCTTGCGTCCCAAACTAGCGGGAGAAGGGATAGCCTACGAGCAGTACTTC.

The genes are TRBV5-1 and TRBJ1-5; 7 nucleotides agree with TRBD1. Germline-derived CDR1 and CDR2 are SGHRS and YFSETQ. The CDR3 is 17 amino acids. V gave up 7 bases and J gave up 4 bases; unmatched junction bases: 17. In DNA form, the CDR3 reads TGCGCCAGCCCAATGAAGTCTCCGGGACAGAGAAATCAGCCCCAGCATTTT. As protein: CASPMKSPGQRNQPQHF.

This clonotype has at least ten counts. This chain connects TRBV5-1 to TRBJ2-2, with 7 bases aligning to TRBD1. V shed 4 bases and J 6 bases; nucleotides not matched to a gene: 9. Germline CDR1 and CDR2: SGHRS and YFSETQ. This CDR3 is 15 amino acids long. The CDR3 coding sequence is TGCGCCAGCAGCAGAAACAGGGGAGTTCCCGGGGAGCTGTTTTTT. Its translation: CASSRNRGVPGELFF.

In its sample, this clonotype was seen many times. The chain employs TRBV20-1 and TRBJ2-2, with D possibly being TRBD2 (5 bases). V was trimmed by 0 bases and J by 4 bases, leaving 12 bases between them. The CDR3 has 15 amino acids. Germline CDR1 reads DFQATT; CDR2 reads SNEGSKA (reference sequence). The CDR3 coding sequence is TGCAGTGCTAGAGATCAGAGACTATTCACCGGGGAGCTGTTTTTT. Translated: CSARDQRLFTGELFF.

This clonotype appeared many times. The V gene is TRBV4-2, the J gene TRBJ2-1, with D hard to call. The V end lost 5 bases, the J end lost 7 bases, and 21 bases lay between the germline ends. The CDR3 consists of 16 residues. The germline V gene encodes CDR1 LGHNA and CDR2 YNFKEQ. In DNA, the CDR3 is TGTGCCAGCAGCAACCAAGCCGTCGGGCTTGGGAATGAGCAGTTCTTC. Its protein product is CASSNQAVGLGNEQFF.

This clonotype came up many times. This chain links TRBV5-1 with TRBJ2-7, with TRBD1 matching 7 bases. The CDR3 is made up of 14 amino acids. The junction had 6 bases not matched to a gene; V was cut back by 4 bases and J by 2 bases. CDR1 SGHRS and CDR2 YFSETQ come from the germline V gene. Here the CDR3 reads CASSRTGTAYEQYF. CDR3 in DNA: TGCGCCAGCAGCAGAACCGGGACAGCCTACGAGCAGTACTTC.

This clonotype was counted ten times or more. The chain uses TRBV7-9 and TRBJ2-1; 8 bases match TRBD1. CDR3 length equals 15 residues. Germline CDR1 reads SEHNR; CDR2 reads FQNEAQ (reference sequence). V trimming: 3 bases; J trimming: 7 bases; junction bases outside the gene matches: 8. DNA for the CDR3: TGTGCCAGCAGCTTGGACCGGGACAGGCCGAATGAGCAGTTCTTC. Protein sequence: CASSLDRDRPNEQFF.

The table lists this clonotype with many counts. DNA for the CDR3: TGTGCCAGCAGTTTACGAGGGACGGGCCAGGGCCCCCACGAGCAGTACTTC. Its translation: CASSLRGTGQGPHEQYF. The chain couples TRBV28 to TRBJ2-7; D could derive from TRBD1 or TRBD2 (5 bases each). V was cut by 2 bases and J by 5 bases, with 22 bases left in between. CDR1 is MDHEN and CDR2 is SYDVKM in the germline V gene. This CDR3 region has 17 residues.

This chain links TRBV2 with TRBJ2-2, with D perhaps TRBD1 or TRBD2 (6 bases each). CDR3 length: 14 amino acids. Germline V CDR1 and CDR2: SNHLY, FYNNEI. Trimming took 9 bases from V and 7 from J, leaving 18 bases between them. As DNA, the CDR3 is TGTGCCAGTAGAGGGGGGCAGGGCAACGGGGAGCTGTTTTTT. Protein product: CASRGGQGNGELFF.

At least ten counts were recorded for this clonotype. The chain combines TRBV4-3 with TRBJ1-6; 7 bases are shared with TRBD1. V lost 4 bases and J lost 7; bases outside the gene matches: 7. This CDR3 has 15 residues. Germline V gene sequence: CDR1 LGHNA, CDR2 YSLEER. CDR3: CASSPGTALNSPLHF. The CDR3 coding sequence is TGCGCCAGCAGCCCCGGGACAGCCCTAAATTCACCCCTCCACTTT.